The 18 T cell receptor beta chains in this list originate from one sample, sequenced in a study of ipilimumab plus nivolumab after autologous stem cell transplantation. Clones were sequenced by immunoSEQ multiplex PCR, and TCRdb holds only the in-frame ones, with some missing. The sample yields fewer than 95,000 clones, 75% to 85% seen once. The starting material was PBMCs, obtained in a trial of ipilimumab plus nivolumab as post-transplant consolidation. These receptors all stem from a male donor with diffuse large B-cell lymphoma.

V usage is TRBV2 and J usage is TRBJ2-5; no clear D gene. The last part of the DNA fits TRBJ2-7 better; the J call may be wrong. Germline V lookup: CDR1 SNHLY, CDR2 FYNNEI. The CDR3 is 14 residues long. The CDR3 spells CASSDGQEYYEQYF. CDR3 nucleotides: TGTGCCAGCAGTGATGGCCAGGAATATTACGAGCAGTACTTC.

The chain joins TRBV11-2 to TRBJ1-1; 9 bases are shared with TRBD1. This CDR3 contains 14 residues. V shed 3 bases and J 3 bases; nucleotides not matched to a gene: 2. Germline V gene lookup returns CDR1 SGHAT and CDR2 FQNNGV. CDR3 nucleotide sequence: TGTGCCAGCAGCTTCGGGACAGGGCACACTGAAGCTTTCTTT. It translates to CASSFGTGHTEAFF.

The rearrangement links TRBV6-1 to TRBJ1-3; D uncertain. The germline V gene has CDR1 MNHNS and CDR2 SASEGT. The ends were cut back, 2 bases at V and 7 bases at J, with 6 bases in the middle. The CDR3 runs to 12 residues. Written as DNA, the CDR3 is TGTGCCAGCAGTGAATCGGGGAACACCATATATTTT. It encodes CASSESGNTIYF.

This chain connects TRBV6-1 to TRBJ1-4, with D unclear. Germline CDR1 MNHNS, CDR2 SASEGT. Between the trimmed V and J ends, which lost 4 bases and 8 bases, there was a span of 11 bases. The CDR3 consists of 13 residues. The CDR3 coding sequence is TGTGCCAGCAGTGGGCATACGGACGAAAAACTGTTTTTT. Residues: CASSGHTDEKLFF.

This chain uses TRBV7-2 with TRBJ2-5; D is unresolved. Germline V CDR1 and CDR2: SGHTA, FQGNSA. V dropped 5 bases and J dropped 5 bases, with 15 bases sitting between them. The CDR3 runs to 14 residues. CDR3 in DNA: TGTGCCAGCAGCCAATGGGGTAGTGCGGAGACCCAGTACTTC. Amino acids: CASSQWGSAETQYF.

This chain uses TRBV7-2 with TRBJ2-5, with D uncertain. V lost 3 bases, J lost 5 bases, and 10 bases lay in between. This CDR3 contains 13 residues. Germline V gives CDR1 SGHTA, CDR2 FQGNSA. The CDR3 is CASSFILMETQYF. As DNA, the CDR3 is TGTGCCAGCAGCTTCATTCTGATGGAGACCCAGTACTTC.

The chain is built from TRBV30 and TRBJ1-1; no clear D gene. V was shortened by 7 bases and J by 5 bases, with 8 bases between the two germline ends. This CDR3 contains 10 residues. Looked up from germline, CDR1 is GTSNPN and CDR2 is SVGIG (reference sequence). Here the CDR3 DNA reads TGTGCCTTCGCGAGAACTGAAGCTTTCTTT. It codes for CAFARTEAFF.

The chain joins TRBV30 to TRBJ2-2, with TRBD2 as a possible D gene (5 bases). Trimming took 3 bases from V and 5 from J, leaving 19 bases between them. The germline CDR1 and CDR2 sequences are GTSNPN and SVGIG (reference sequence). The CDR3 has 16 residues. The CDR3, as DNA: TGTGCCTGGAGGGATCGACGCAGAGGGATAACCGGGGAGCTGTTTTTT. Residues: CAWRDRRRGITGELFF.

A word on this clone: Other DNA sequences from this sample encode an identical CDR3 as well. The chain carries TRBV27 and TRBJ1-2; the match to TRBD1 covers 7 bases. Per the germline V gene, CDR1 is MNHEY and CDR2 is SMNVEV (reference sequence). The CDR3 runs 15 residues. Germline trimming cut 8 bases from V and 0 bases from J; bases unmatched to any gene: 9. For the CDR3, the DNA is TGTGCCAGCGGAAGGGGGCAGGGGGCTAACTATGGCTACACCTTC. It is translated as CASGRGQGANYGYTF.

CDR3 residues: CASSQHRTTNEKLFF. The CDR3 DNA follows: TGTGCCAGCAGCCAACACAGGACAACTAATGAAAAACTGTTTTTT. The V call is TRBV7-2, the J call TRBJ1-4; TRBD1 might be the D (5 bases). V lost 5 bases to trimming and J lost 0 bases, with 10 bases between them. CDR1 SGHTA and CDR2 FQGNSA come from the germline V gene. The CDR3 contains 15 residues.

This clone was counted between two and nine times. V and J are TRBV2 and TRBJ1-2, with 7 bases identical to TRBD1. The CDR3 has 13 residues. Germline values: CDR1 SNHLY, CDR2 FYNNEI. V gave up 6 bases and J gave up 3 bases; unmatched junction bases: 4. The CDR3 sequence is CASSVDRHYGYTF. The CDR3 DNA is TGTGCCAGCAGCGTGGACAGGCACTATGGCTACACCTTC.

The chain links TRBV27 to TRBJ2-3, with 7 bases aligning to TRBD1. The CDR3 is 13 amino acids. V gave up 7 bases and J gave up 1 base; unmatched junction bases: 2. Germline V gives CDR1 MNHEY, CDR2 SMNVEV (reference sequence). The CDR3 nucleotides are TGTGCCAGCAACGGACAGGGCACAGATACGCAGTATTTT. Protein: CASNGQGTDTQYF.

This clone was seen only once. The CDR3 DNA reads TGTGCCAGCTCACCCAAATCCGGGGCAAAACTGTTTTTT. As protein: CASSPKSGAKLFF. The chain links TRBV18 to TRBJ1-4, with D possibly being TRBD1 (5 bases). Trimming stripped 3 bases from V and 10 bases from J, with 12 bases between. The CDR3 has 13 residues. Germline assignment: CDR1 KGHSH and CDR2 LQKENI.

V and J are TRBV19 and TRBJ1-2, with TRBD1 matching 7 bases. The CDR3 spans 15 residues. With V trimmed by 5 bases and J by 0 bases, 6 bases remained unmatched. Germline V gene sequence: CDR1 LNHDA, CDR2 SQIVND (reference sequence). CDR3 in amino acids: CASSSDRRANYGYTF. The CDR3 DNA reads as TGTGCCAGTAGTTCGGACAGGCGAGCTAACTATGGCTACACCTTC.

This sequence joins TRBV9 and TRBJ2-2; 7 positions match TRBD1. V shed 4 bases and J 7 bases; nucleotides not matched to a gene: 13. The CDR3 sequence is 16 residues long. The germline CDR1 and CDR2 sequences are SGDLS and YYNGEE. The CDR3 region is CASSNNRGIMVGELFF. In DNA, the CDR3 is TGTGCCAGCAGCAACAACAGGGGAATAATGGTCGGGGAGCTGTTTTTT.

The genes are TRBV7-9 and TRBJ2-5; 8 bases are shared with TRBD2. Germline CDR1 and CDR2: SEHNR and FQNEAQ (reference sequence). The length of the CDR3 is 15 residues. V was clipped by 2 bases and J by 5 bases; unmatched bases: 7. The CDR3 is CASSLSGGREETQYF. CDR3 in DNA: TGTGCCAGCAGCTTAAGCGGGGGCAGGGAGGAGACCCAGTACTTC.

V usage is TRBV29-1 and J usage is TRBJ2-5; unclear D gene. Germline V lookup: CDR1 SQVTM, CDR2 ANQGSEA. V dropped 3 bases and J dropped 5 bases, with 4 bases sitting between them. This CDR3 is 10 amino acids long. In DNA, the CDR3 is TGCAGCGTTGACTACGAGACCCAGTACTTC. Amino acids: CSVDYETQYF. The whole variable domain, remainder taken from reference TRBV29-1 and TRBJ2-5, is SAVISQKPSRDICQRGTSLTIQCQVDSQVTMMFWYRQQPGQSLTLIATANQGSEATYESGFVIDKFPISRPNLTFSTLTVSNMSPEDSSIYLCSVDYETQYFGPGTRLLVL.

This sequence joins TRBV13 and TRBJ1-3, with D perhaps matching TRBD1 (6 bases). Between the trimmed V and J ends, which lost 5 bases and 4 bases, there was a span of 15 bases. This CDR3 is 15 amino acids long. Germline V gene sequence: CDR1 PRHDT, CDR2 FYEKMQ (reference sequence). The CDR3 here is CASSLAGGRGNTIYF. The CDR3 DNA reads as TGTGCCAGCAGCCTAGCCGGGGGGCGGGGAAACACCATATATTTT.